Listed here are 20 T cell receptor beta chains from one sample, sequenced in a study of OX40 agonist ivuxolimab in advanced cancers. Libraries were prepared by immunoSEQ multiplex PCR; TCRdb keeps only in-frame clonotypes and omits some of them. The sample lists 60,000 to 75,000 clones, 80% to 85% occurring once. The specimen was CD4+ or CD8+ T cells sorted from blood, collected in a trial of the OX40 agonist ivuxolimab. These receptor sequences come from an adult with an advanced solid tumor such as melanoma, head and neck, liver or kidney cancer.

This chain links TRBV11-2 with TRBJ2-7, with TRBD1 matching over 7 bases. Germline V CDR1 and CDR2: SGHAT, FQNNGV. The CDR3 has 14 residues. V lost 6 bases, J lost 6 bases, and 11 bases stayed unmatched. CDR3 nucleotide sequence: TGTGCCAGCAGAAAGGGACAGTCGGCCGTCGAGCAGTACTTC. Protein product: CASRKGQSAVEQYF. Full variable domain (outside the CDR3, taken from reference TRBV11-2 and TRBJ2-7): EAGVAQSPRYKIIEKRQSVAFWCNPISGHATLYWYQQILGQGPKLLIQFQNNGVVDDSQLPKDRFSAERLKGVDSTLKIQPAKLEDSAVYLCASRKGQSAVEQYFGPGTRLTVT.

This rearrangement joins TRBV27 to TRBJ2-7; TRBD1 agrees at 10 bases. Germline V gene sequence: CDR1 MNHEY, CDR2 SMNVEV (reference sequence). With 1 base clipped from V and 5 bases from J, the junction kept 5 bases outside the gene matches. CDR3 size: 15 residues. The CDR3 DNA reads TGTGCCAGCAGTTTATTCGGGACAGGGGTCAACGAGCAGTACTTC. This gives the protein CASSLFGTGVNEQYF.

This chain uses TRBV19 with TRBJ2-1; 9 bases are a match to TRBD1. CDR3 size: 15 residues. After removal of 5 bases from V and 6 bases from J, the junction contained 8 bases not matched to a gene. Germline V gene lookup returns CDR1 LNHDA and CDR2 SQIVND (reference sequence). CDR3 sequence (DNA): TGTGCCAGTAGTCAAACAGGGGGCGCGTTCAATGAGCAGTTCTTC. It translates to CASSQTGGAFNEQFF. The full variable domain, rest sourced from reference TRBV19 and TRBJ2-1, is DGGITQSPKYLFRKEGQNVTLSCEQNLNHDAMYWYRQDPGQGLRLIYYSQIVNDFQKGDIAEGYSVSREKKESFPLTVTSAQKNPTAFYLCASSQTGGAFNEQFFGPGTRLTVL.

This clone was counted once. This CDR3 is CASGGVQSNQPQHF. Written as DNA, the CDR3 is TGTGCCAGTGGGGGGGTTCAGAGCAATCAGCCCCAGCATTTT. V usage is TRBV19 and J usage is TRBJ1-5, with D perhaps matching TRBD1 (5 bases). The germline V and J ends were trimmed by 8 bases and 1 base, with 12 bases remaining between them. Germline values: CDR1 LNHDA, CDR2 SQIVND (reference sequence). The CDR3 is 14 amino acids. The variable domain in full, completed from reference TRBV19 and TRBJ1-5, reads DGGITQSPKYLFRKEGQNVTLSCEQNLNHDAMYWYRQDPGQGLRLIYYSQIVNDFQKGDIAEGYSVSREKKESFPLTVTSAQKNPTAFYLCASGGVQSNQPQHFGDGTRLSIL.

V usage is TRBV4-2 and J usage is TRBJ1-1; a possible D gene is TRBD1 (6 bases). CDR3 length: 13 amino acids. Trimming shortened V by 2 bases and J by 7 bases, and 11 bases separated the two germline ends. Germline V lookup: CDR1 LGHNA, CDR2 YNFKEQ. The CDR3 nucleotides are TGTGCCAGCAGCCAAATACAGGGTAATGAAGCTTTCTTT. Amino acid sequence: CASSQIQGNEAFF.

DNA for the CDR3: TGCGCCAGCAGTGAGTCAACAGGGAGGGATGGCTACACCTTC. It specifies CASSESTGRDGYTF. The chain carries TRBV10-2 and TRBJ1-2; perhaps TRBD1 as D (6 bases). The CDR3 is 14 amino acids. V dropped 0 bases and J dropped 6 bases, with 11 bases sitting between them. CDR1 WSHSY and CDR2 SAAADI come from the germline V gene.

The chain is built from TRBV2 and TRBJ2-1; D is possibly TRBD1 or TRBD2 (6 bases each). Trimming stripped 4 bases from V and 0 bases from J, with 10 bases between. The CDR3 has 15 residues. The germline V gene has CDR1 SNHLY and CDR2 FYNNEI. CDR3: CASSAGASSYNEQFF. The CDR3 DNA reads TGTGCCAGCAGTGCGGGGGCTAGCTCCTACAATGAGCAGTTCTTC.

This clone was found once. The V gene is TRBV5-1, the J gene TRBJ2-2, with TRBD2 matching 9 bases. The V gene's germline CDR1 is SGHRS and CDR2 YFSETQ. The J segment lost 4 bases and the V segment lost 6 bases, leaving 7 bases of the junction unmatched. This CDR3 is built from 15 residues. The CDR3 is CASNMRGGVTGELFF. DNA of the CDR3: TGCGCCAGCAACATGCGGGGGGGCGTCACCGGGGAGCTGTTTTTT.

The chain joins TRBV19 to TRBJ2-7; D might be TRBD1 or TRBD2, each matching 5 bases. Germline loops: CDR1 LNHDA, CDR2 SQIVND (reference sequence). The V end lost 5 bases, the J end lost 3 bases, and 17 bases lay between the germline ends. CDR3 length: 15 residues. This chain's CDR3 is CASSLSGTLDYEQYF. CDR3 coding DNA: TGTGCCAGTAGTTTGTCCGGGACGTTGGACTACGAGCAGTACTTC. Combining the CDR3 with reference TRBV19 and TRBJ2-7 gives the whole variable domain DGGITQSPKYLFRKEGQNVTLSCEQNLNHDAMYWYRQDPGQGLRLIYYSQIVNDFQKGDIAEGYSVSREKKESFPLTVTSAQKNPTAFYLCASSLSGTLDYEQYFGPGTRLTVT.

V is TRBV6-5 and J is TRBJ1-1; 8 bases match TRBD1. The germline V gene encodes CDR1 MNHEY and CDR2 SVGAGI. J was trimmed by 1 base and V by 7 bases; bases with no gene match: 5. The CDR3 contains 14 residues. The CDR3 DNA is TGTGCCAGCACCCAGGGGGCTAGGAACACTGAAGCTTTCTTT. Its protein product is CASTQGARNTEAFF.

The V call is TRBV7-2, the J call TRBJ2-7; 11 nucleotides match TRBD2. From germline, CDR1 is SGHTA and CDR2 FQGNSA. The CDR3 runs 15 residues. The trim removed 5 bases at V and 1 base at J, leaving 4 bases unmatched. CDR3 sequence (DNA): TGTGCCAGCAGCCCGGGACTAGCGGCTTCCTACGAGCAGTACTTC. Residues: CASSPGLAASYEQYF.

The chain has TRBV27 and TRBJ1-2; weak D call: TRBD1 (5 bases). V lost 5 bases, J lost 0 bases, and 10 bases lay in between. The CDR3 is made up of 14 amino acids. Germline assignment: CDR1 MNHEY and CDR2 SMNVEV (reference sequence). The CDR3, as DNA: TGTGCCAGCAGTGGGGCAGGTTCTAACTATGGCTACACCTTC. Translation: CASSGAGSNYGYTF.

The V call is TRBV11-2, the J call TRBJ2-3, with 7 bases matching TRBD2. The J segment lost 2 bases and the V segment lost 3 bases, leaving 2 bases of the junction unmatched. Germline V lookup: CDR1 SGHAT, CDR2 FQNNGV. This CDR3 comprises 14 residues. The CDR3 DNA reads TGTGCCAGCAGCTTTCGGGGGGACACAGATACGCAGTATTTT. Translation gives CASSFRGDTDTQYF.

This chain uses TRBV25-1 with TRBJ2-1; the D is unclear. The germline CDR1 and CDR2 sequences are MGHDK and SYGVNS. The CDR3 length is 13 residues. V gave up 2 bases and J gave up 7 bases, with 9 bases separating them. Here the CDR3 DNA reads TGTGCCAGCAGTGAAATTATCGGTAATGAGCAGTTCTTC. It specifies CASSEIIGNEQFF.

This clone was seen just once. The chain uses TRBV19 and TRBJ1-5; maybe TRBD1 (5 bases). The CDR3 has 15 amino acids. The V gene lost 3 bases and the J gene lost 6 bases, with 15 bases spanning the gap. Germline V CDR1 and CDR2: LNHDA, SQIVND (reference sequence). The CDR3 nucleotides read TGTGCCAGTAGTATGCCAGGGCTCAGAGGTCAGCCCCAGCATTTT. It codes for CASSMPGLRGQPQHF.

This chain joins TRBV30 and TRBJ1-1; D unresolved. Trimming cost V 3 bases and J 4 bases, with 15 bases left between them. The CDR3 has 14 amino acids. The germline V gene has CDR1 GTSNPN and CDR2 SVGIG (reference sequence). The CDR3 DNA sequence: TGTGCCTGGAGCGTGGGAATTCTAGGCACTGAAGCTTTCTTT. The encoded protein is CAWSVGILGTEAFF. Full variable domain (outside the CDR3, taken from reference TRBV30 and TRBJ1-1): SQTIHQWPATLVQPVGSPLSLECTVEGTSNPNLYWYRQAAGRGLQLLFYSVGIGQISSEVPQNLSASRPQDRQFILSSKKLLLSDSGFYLCAWSVGILGTEAFFGQGTRLTVV.

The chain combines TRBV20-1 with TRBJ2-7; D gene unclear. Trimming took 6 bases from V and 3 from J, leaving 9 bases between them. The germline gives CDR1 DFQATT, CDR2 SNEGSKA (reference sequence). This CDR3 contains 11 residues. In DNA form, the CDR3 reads TGCAGTGCGCCAGAGAACTACGAGCAGTACTTC. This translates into CSAPENYEQYF.

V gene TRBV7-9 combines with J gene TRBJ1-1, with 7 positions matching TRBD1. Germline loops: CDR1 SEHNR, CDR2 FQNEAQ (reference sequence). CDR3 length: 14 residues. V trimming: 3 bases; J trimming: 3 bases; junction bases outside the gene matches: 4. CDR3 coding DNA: TGTGCCAGCAGCTTGAGGCAGGGGGACACTGAAGCTTTCTTT. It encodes CASSLRQGDTEAFF. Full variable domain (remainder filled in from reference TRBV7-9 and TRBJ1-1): DTGVSQNPRHKITKRGQNVTFRCDPISEHNRLYWYRQTLGQGPEFLTYFQNEAQLEKSRLLSDRFSAERPKGSFSTLEIQRTEQGDSAMYLCASSLRQGDTEAFFGQGTRLTVV.

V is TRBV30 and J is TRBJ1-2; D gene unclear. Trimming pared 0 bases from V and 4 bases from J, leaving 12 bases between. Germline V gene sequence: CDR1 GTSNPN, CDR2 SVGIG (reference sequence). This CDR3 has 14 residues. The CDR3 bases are TGTGCCTGGAGTGTACTACATGCGGCCTATGGCTACACCTTC. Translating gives CAWSVLHAAYGYTF.

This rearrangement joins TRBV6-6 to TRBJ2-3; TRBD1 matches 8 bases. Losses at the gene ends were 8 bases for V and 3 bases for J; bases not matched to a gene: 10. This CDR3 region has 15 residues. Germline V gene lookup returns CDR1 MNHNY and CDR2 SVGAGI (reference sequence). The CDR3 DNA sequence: TGTGCCAGCTTGAGGACAGGGCTTGGAACAGATACGCAGTATTTT. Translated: CASLRTGLGTDTQYF.